These 5 T cell receptor beta chains originate from one sample sequenced in a study of identical twins (dated by TCRdb to about 2016). The method behind the library was 5' RACE. TCRdb names Illumina HiSeq 2000 as the instrument used. The public sequencing data were trimmed at Q25 with fastp and processed into clonotypes with MiXCR by TCRdb, which kept only in-frame beta chains. Rows matching on CDR3 protein sequence are summarized as one entry with the most common DNA and genes. This sample lists about 1.7 million distinct CDR3 sequences; around 29% were detected once. Together, the top ten hold roughly 0.3% of the sample. Sequenced material: cord blood. The receptor source for this set is a newborn girl in good health.

The chain combines TRBV30 with TRBJ1-4, with 9 bases that match TRBD1. V was pared by 5 bases and J by 10 bases, with 5 bases of the junction left unmatched. The CDR3 runs 12 residues. Germline CDR1 and CDR2: GTSNPN and SVGIG (reference sequence). The CDR3 is CAWGQGIGKLFF. CDR3 DNA: TGTGCCTGGGGACAGGGGATTGGAAAACTGTTTTTT.

V and J are TRBV6-1 and TRBJ1-1, with a tentative D call TRBD1 (6 bases). CDR3 length: 15 residues. Germline V gives CDR1 MNHNS, CDR2 SASEGT. Trimming stripped 4 bases from V and 0 bases from J, with 12 bases between. The CDR3 region has the DNA TGTGCCAGCAGTGTCGCAGGGGACATGAACACTGAAGCTTTCTTT. This gives the protein CASSVAGDMNTEAFF.

This clonotype was seen only a few times. This rearrangement joins TRBV25-1 to TRBJ2-2; 8 nucleotides match TRBD1. This CDR3 comprises 16 residues. Per germline, CDR1 MGHDK and CDR2 SYGVNS. The V and J ends lost 4 bases and 5 bases, in that order; junction bases with no gene match: 9. CDR3 amino acids: CASSVRSGQATGELFF. CDR3 nucleotides: TGTGCCAGCAGTGTACGCTCGGGACAGGCGACCGGGGAGCTGTTTTTT.

This sequence joins TRBV6-1 and TRBJ1-1, with D unresolved. The CDR3 is made up of 12 amino acids. Deletions cut 1 base from V and 11 bases from J, with 11 bases between. Germline CDR1 is MNHNS and CDR2 is SASEGT. The CDR3 sequence: CASSEGAARAFF. The CDR3 DNA follows: TGTGCCAGCAGTGAAGGGGCAGCGAGGGCTTTCTTT.

Comments on this clonotype: A clone one base away is much larger, so this may be a read error. The chain couples TRBV12-3 or TRBV12-4 to TRBJ2-5; 7 bases are shared with TRBD1. The DNA end lines up better with TRBJ2-1; the J call may be wrong. The length of the CDR3 is 14 residues. This CDR3 reads CASSLAGTVRTQFF. Written as DNA, the CDR3 is TGTGCCAGCAGTTTAGCCGGGACAGTGAGGACCCAGTTCTTC.